The 10 T cell receptor beta chains below were found in one sample sequenced in a study of shared T cell receptors in the human thymus (dated by TCRdb to about 2021). Libraries were made using the immunoSEQ multiplex PCR assay. Here the immuneACCESS table is served through TCRdb, limited to in-frame sequences with V and J called. Missing clones are a known gap in these copies; in checked studies unresolved V genes cover under half, and the rest lacks a known reason. The sample contains about 500,000 clones, roughly 74% of them found a single time. The ten most abundant clones make up about 0.014% of the sample. This same sample was also part of a study on human thymus T cells.

Sequencing was carried out using thymocytes. The receptors here all came from a boy in the first two years of life with a congenital heart defect. Donor details come from another sample of the same person, matched by shared clones.

The V gene is TRBV30, the J gene TRBJ2-3; D is uncertain. Germline CDR1 GTSNPN, CDR2 SVGIG (reference sequence). Trimming took 4 bases from V and 0 from J, leaving 17 bases between them. The CDR3 consists of 16 residues. CDR3 amino acids: CAWTLLPVASTDTQYF. The CDR3 region has the DNA TGTGCCTGGACCCTCTTGCCAGTTGCTAGCACAGATACGCAGTATTTT.

This chain uses TRBV27 with TRBJ2-5, with a tentative D call TRBD2 (6 bases). The CDR3 spans 14 residues. Germline lookup yields CDR1 MNHEY and CDR2 SMNVEV (reference sequence). V was pared by 6 bases and J by 0 bases, with 11 bases between. In DNA, the CDR3 is TGTGCCAGCAGCCATCCGGGAGACCAAGAGACCCAGTACTTC. Its protein is CASSHPGDQETQYF.

The gene calls are TRBV13 and TRBJ1-2; D is possibly TRBD1 (6 bases). Trimming took 8 bases from V and 4 from J, leaving 11 bases between them. Germline values: CDR1 PRHDT, CDR2 FYEKMQ (reference sequence). The CDR3 has 12 residues. CDR3 DNA sequence: TGTGCCAGCCGCAGGGGTGGCTATGGCTACACCTTC. It is translated as CASRRGGYGYTF.

The gene calls are TRBV4-3 and TRBJ2-3; possible D gene TRBD1, 6 bases. Trimming shortened V by 4 bases and J by 2 bases, and 10 bases separated the two germline ends. Germline V gene data show CDR1 as LGHNA and CDR2 as YSLEER. This CDR3 region has 14 residues. CDR3 sequence: CASSLRGLTDTQYF. Written as DNA, the CDR3 is TGCGCCAGCAGCCTCAGGGGCCTCACAGATACGCAGTATTTT.

CDR3 region: CASSSGTVNTEAFF. In nucleotides, the CDR3 is TGTGCCAGCAGCTCCGGGACAGTGAACACTGAAGCTTTCTTT. The chain is built from TRBV11-2 and TRBJ1-1; TRBD1 matches at 7 bases. Germline V gene sequence: CDR1 SGHAT, CDR2 FQNNGV. V shed 4 bases, J shed 0 bases, and the junction held 2 bases outside the gene matches. CDR3 length: 14 amino acids.

CDR3 sequence (DNA): TGTGCCACCAGCAGTCGGGACGGGACAGAATCTGGAAACACCATATATTTT. Protein: CATSSRDGTESGNTIYF. The chain joins TRBV15 to TRBJ1-3; TRBD1 matches at 7 bases. Germline V lookup: CDR1 LNHNV, CDR2 YYDKDF (reference sequence). The CDR3 totals 17 residues. Unmatched junction bases numbered 9, after V lost 3 bases and J lost 1 base.

The chain joins TRBV30 to TRBJ1-5, with D unresolved. The germline V and J ends were trimmed by 3 bases and 3 bases, with 12 bases remaining between them. Germline V lookup: CDR1 GTSNPN, CDR2 SVGIG (reference sequence). The CDR3 totals 14 residues. The CDR3 reads CAWRSGQNNQPQHF. CDR3 in DNA: TGTGCCTGGAGGTCGGGTCAGAACAATCAGCCCCAGCATTTT.

This clone has only a few counts. The chain links TRBV4-3 to TRBJ2-1; 11 bases align to TRBD2. There are 17 residues in the CDR3. Germline-derived CDR1 and CDR2 are LGHNA and YSLEER. J was trimmed by 5 bases and V by 2 bases; bases with no gene match: 8. CDR3 sequence (DNA): TGCGCCAGCAGCCAAATTATAGCGGGAGGGCCGAACAATGAGCAGTTCTTC. This gives the protein CASSQIIAGGPNNEQFF.

The chain couples TRBV5-1 to TRBJ2-1, with a tentative D call TRBD2 (6 bases). V was trimmed by 9 bases and J by 10 bases, leaving 14 bases between them. CDR1 SGHRS and CDR2 YFSETQ come from the germline V gene. CDR3 size: 11 residues. Here the CDR3 reads CATRVGGEQFF. The CDR3 bases are TGCGCCACCAGAGTCGGGGGAGAGCAGTTCTTC.

This chain joins TRBV2 and TRBJ2-5, with D perhaps matching TRBD1 (5 bases). Germline values: CDR1 SNHLY, CDR2 FYNNEI. The CDR3 length is 14 residues. V shed 1 base and J shed 2 bases, with 8 bases lying between them. CDR3 residues: CASSEGGKQETQYF. The CDR3 DNA sequence: TGTGCCAGCAGTGAAGGGGGCAAGCAAGAGACCCAGTACTTC.